Presented here are 15 T cell receptor beta chains from one specimen sequenced in a study of blood T cell repertoires in COVID-19. Here immunoSEQ multiplex PCR was the method, and the copy in TCRdb shows in-frame clones only, minus some. The sample comprises a few hundred thousand clones, about 90% of which are singletons, and roughly 10% rests with the top ten. The sample taken for sequencing was peripheral blood. These receptors all stem from a woman aged 70-85 years with COVID-19, enrolled during active disease.

This chain joins TRBV19 and TRBJ2-4; a possible D gene is TRBD2 (6 bases). The CDR3 is 13 residues long. The V gene lost 5 bases and the J gene lost 9 bases, with 14 bases spanning the gap. Germline V gene lookup returns CDR1 LNHDA and CDR2 SQIVND (reference sequence). CDR3 sequence (DNA): TGTGCCAGTAGTTTGGGACTGTTTGGCATTCAGTACTTC. This gives the protein CASSLGLFGIQYF.

CDR3 nucleotides: TGTGCCAGCAGCTTTTTTTTTACCCAGCAGCCCCAGCATTTT. Translating it yields CASSFFFTQQPQHF. The chain has TRBV7-3 and TRBJ1-5; D is unclear. The CDR3 covers 14 residues. Germline CDR1 reads SGHTA; CDR2 reads FQGTGA. V was pared by 3 bases and J by 7 bases, with 13 bases between.

This chain connects TRBV28 to TRBJ2-1; possible D gene TRBD2, 6 bases. CDR1 and CDR2 (germline): MDHEN, SYDVKM. Between the trimmed V and J ends, which lost 3 bases and 6 bases, there was a span of 18 bases. This CDR3 is 16 amino acids long. CDR3 sequence: CASSFFSGTEGNEQFF. Written as DNA, the CDR3 is TGTGCCAGCAGTTTTTTTTCCGGGACTGAGGGCAATGAGCAGTTCTTC.

The chain couples TRBV4-1 to TRBJ2-1; 11 positions agree with TRBD2. The CDR3 contains 17 residues. The J segment lost 4 bases and the V segment lost 6 bases, leaving 11 bases of the junction unmatched. Germline loops: CDR1 MGHRA, CDR2 YSYEKL. The CDR3, as DNA: TGCGCCAGCAGAAAAATGGCGACTAGCGGGGCATACAATGAGCAGTTCTTC. It encodes CASRKMATSGAYNEQFF.

The chain is built from TRBV3-1 (or the pseudogene TRBV3-2) and TRBJ2-7; 10 positions match TRBD2. Germline CDR1 LGHDT, CDR2 YNNKEL (reference sequence). The CDR3 spans 16 residues. V dropped 4 bases and J dropped 5; count of bases not matched to a gene: 11. This CDR3 reads CASSPSLGTSVNEQYF. The CDR3 DNA follows: TGTGCCAGCAGCCCTTCTTTGGGGACTAGCGTCAACGAGCAGTACTTC.

V usage is TRBV10-3 and J usage is TRBJ2-7, with 9 nucleotides matching TRBD2. V lost 8 bases and J lost 5; bases outside the gene matches: 10. CDR1 and CDR2 from the germline V gene are ENHRY and SYGVKD. CDR3 length equals 14 residues. The CDR3 DNA sequence: TGTGCCATCCGAAGCGCGGCGGGAGGGGACGAGCAGTACTTC. This encodes CAIRSAAGGDEQYF.

V and J are TRBV6-1 and TRBJ1-2, with 7 bases identical to TRBD1. This CDR3 region has 14 residues. J was trimmed by 6 bases and V by 3 bases; bases with no gene match: 7. The germline gives CDR1 MNHNS, CDR2 SASEGT. This chain's CDR3 is CASSDRQGEDGYTF. In DNA, the CDR3 is TGTGCCAGCAGTGACCGACAGGGAGAAGATGGCTACACCTTC.

The gene calls are TRBV9 and TRBJ2-3; D remains ambiguous. The CDR3 contains 15 residues. V lost 0 bases and J 4 bases, leaving 12 bases between the germline ends. CDR1 and CDR2 from the germline V gene are SGDLS and YYNGEE. The DNA for the CDR3 is TGTGCCAGCAGCGTAGGCTCCCTCGCGGCAGATACGCAGTATTTT. It translates to CASSVGSLAADTQYF. Full variable domain (outside the CDR3, taken from reference TRBV9 and TRBJ2-3): DSGVTQTPKHLITATGQRVTLRCSPRSGDLSVYWYQQSLDQGLQFLIQYYNGEERAKGNILERFSAQQFPDLHSELNLSSLELGDSALYFCASSVGSLAADTQYFGPGTRLTVL.

The chain couples TRBV18 to TRBJ1-1, with 7 bases fitting TRBD1. V gave up 3 bases and J gave up 5 bases; unmatched junction bases: 15. The CDR3 length is 17 residues. Germline V CDR1 and CDR2: KGHSH, LQKENI. The DNA of the CDR3 is TGTGCCAGCTCACCGCTAGAGGGGGCTCTTGTTGGTACTGAAGCTTTCTTT. Protein product: CASSPLEGALVGTEAFF. Together with reference TRBV18 and TRBJ1-1, the CDR3 gives the full variable domain: NAGVMQNPRHLVRRRGQEARLRCSPMKGHSHVYWYRQLPEEGLKFMVYLQKENIIDESGMPKERFSAEFPKEGPSILRIQQVVRGDSAAYFCASSPLEGALVGTEAFFGQGTRLTVV.

V is TRBV14 and J is TRBJ1-6, with 11 bases fitting TRBD1. The CDR3 is 14 amino acids. V dropped 7 bases and J dropped 9; count of bases not matched to a gene: 5. Germline V lookup: CDR1 SGHDN, CDR2 FVKESK. The CDR3 region is CASKGQGARSPLHF. DNA of the CDR3: TGTGCCAGCAAAGGACAGGGGGCGCGTTCACCCCTCCACTTT.

V and J are TRBV5-1 and TRBJ1-1, with 7 bases lining up with TRBD1. Per germline, CDR1 SGHRS and CDR2 YFSETQ. The V gene end was trimmed by 4 bases and the J gene end by 4 bases; junction bases not matched to a gene: 7. CDR3 length: 14 residues. The CDR3 region has the DNA TGCGCCAGCAGCATGGGGACAGAGGGCACTGAAGCTTTCTTT. Its translation: CASSMGTEGTEAFF.

This rearrangement joins TRBV27 to TRBJ1-2; TRBD1 aligns across 9 bases. This CDR3 comprises 14 residues. Trimming cost V 6 bases and J 3 bases; bases outside gene matches: 5. Per germline, CDR1 MNHEY and CDR2 SMNVEV (reference sequence). The CDR3 sequence is CASREDRGDYGYTF. The CDR3 nucleotides are TGTGCCAGCAGAGAGGACAGGGGCGACTATGGCTACACCTTC.

The genes are TRBV6-5 and TRBJ1-5, with D possibly TRBD1 on 5 matching bases. The CDR3 covers 14 residues. Trimming stripped 10 bases from V and 6 bases from J, with 19 bases between. Germline CDR1 reads MNHEY; CDR2 reads SVGAGI. The CDR3 nucleotides are TGTGCCACCCTACCCTGGGGGGTCACTCAGCCCCAGCATTTT. Translating gives CATLPWGVTQPQHF.

This chain connects TRBV30 to TRBJ2-7; D uncertain. The CDR3 is made up of 11 amino acids. Trimming removed 3 bases from V and 4 bases from J, with 7 bases in between. CDR1 is GTSNPN and CDR2 is SVGIG in the germline V gene (reference sequence). CDR3 residues: CAWRADYEQYF. The CDR3 region has the DNA TGTGCCTGGAGGGCTGATTACGAGCAGTACTTC. The whole variable domain, remainder taken from reference TRBV30 and TRBJ2-7, is SQTIHQWPATLVQPVGSPLSLECTVEGTSNPNLYWYRQAAGRGLQLLFYSVGIGQISSEVPQNLSASRPQDRQFILSSKKLLLSDSGFYLCAWRADYEQYFGPGTRLTVT.

This chain joins TRBV5-1 and TRBJ2-5; D gene uncertain. This CDR3 has 12 residues. Between the trimmed V and J ends, which lost 4 bases and 3 bases, there was a span of 7 bases. Germline V gene data show CDR1 as SGHRS and CDR2 as YFSETQ. The CDR3 DNA follows: TGCGCCAGCAGCGAAACTGAAGAGACCCAGTACTTC. Protein: CASSETEETQYF.